This T cell receptor beta chain emerged from a study of T cell changes during pregnancy in multiple sclerosis. TCRdb's table, derived via immunoSEQ multiplex PCR, lists solely in-frame clones and lacks some. Among about 36,000 clones listed, around nine tenths were seen once. Trimming took 0 bases from V and 1 from J, leaving 3 bases between them. This CDR3 is 13 amino acids long. CDR1 and CDR2 from the germline V gene are SGHTA and FQGTGA. The chain couples TRBV7-3 to TRBJ1-1; D gene uncertain. This clonotype was obtained from a female donor with multiple sclerosis, enrolled in a pregnancy study. The starting material was CD8+ T cells from peripheral blood mononuclear cells, obtained in the third trimester of pregnancy. CDR3 loop: CASSLTRNTEAFF. As DNA, the CDR3 is TGTGCCAGCAGCTTAACCAGGAACACTGAAGCTTTCTTT. The whole variable domain, filled in from reference TRBV7-3 and TRBJ1-1, reads GAGVSQTPSNKVTEKGKYVELRCDPISGHTALYWYRQSLGQGPEFLIYFQGTGAADDSGLPNDRFFAVRPEGSVSTLKIQRTERGDSAVYLCASSLTRNTEAFFGQGTRLTVV.